The clone carrying this TCR beta chain was detected ten times or more. What was amplified from RNA transcripts were TCR beta CDR3 regions. Primed by the HTBI set, a first-round RT-PCR was run on the TCR CDR3. TCRdb reprocessed the multiplex PCR reads with MiXCR, giving one entry per CDR3 protein. The sample carries 650,000 to 750,000 distinct CDR3 sequences, 14% recorded once. V was trimmed by 2 bases and J by 6 bases, leaving 13 bases between them. This CDR3 spans 14 amino acids. The V gene's germline CDR1 is WNHNN and CDR2 SYGVQD (reference sequence). The data were obtained in a study of T cells in Graves' hyperthyroidism and ophthalmopathy. Study as a whole: Blood from the periphery was taken at initial diagnosis, before any treatment.

The patients, who ranged from 18 to 65 in age, presented with newly diagnosed hyperthyroidism lasting under 2 months. Sequences were obtained from blood. The sequence came from a woman younger than 30 with Graves' hyperthyroidism. V is TRBV10-1 and J is TRBJ1-1, with a tentative D call TRBD1 (5 bases). The CDR3 loop is CASSEEVSRAEAFF. The CDR3 DNA is TGCGCCAGCAGTGAGGAAGTAAGCAGGGCTGAAGCTTTCTTT.